These 29 T cell receptor beta chains came from one sample sequenced in a study of PD-1 blockade in classical Hodgkin lymphoma. Here immunoSEQ multiplex PCR was the method, and the copy in TCRdb shows in-frame clones only, minus some. This sample carries about 110,000 clones, about nine tenths of them seen once, and the ten largest clones take approximately 20%. Brentuximab vedotin exposure varied, and every patient relapsed after autologous stem cell transplantation. Sequences were derived from peripheral blood mononuclear cells (PBMCs), sampled before the second cycle of nivolumab. Every receptor here comes from a human donor with classical Hodgkin lymphoma.

The rearrangement links TRBV28 to TRBJ1-2, with 10 bases lining up with TRBD1. CDR3 size: 15 residues. V was pared by 2 bases and J by 7 bases, with 7 bases of the junction left unmatched. Germline values: CDR1 MDHEN, CDR2 SYDVKM. The CDR3 region is CASSLTGTGDRGYTF. In DNA form, the CDR3 reads TGTGCCAGCAGTTTAACCGGGACAGGGGATCGTGGCTACACCTTC.

The V gene is TRBV2, the J gene TRBJ2-2; D remains unclear. CDR1 and CDR2 from the germline V gene are SNHLY and FYNNEI. This CDR3 is 14 amino acids long. Trimming took off 6 bases at V and 0 bases at J, with 8 bases between the two ends. The CDR3 sequence is CASRGFTNTGELFF. The CDR3 DNA reads TGTGCCAGCAGGGGATTTACGAACACCGGGGAGCTGTTTTTT.

The chain couples TRBV6-1 to TRBJ1-2; D remains ambiguous. CDR1 MNHNS and CDR2 SASEGT come from the germline V gene. This CDR3 comprises 14 residues. Trimming removed 4 bases at V and 1 base at J, with 10 bases between. Written as DNA, the CDR3 is TGTGCCAGCAGTGGCACAGTAATTAACTATGGCTACACCTTC. It specifies CASSGTVINYGYTF.

The genes are TRBV5-1 and TRBJ2-1, with 10 nucleotides matching TRBD2. There are 18 residues in the CDR3. Germline lookup yields CDR1 SGHRS and CDR2 YFSETQ. The V gene end was trimmed by 4 bases and the J gene end by 3 bases; junction bases not matched to a gene: 13. The chain's CDR3 is CASSPRSSGRSYYNEQFF. CDR3 in DNA: TGCGCCAGCAGCCCCCGAAGTAGCGGGAGGAGTTACTACAATGAGCAGTTCTTC.

J is TRBJ2-6 and V is TRBV30; no firm D call. The CDR3 spans 13 residues. CDR1 and CDR2 (germline): GTSNPN, SVGIG (reference sequence). V was clipped by 8 bases and J by 3 bases, with 11 bases between them. The CDR3 loop reads CAHPIGGANVLTF. As DNA, the CDR3 is TGTGCCCACCCAATTGGTGGGGCCAACGTCCTGACTTTC. The variable domain in full, with the rest retrieved from reference TRBV30 and TRBJ2-6, is SQTIHQWPATLVQPVGSPLSLECTVEGTSNPNLYWYRQAAGRGLQLLFYSVGIGQISSEVPQNLSASRPQDRQFILSSKKLLLSDSGFYLCAHPIGGANVLTFGAGSRLTVL.

This sequence joins TRBV6-1 and TRBJ2-5; D possibly corresponds to TRBD2 (6 bases). Germline loops: CDR1 MNHNS, CDR2 SASEGT. Deletions cut 5 bases from V and 5 bases from J, with 9 bases between. The CDR3 is 12 residues long. The CDR3: CASSLGRETQYF. CDR3 coding DNA: TGTGCCAGCAGTCTAGGGAGGGAGACCCAGTACTTC.

The chain employs TRBV7-2 and TRBJ2-7, with D possibly matching TRBD2 (5 bases). The CDR3 has 15 residues. Trimming cost V 1 base and J 5 bases, with 15 bases left between them. The germline V gene encodes CDR1 SGHTA and CDR2 FQGNSA. The CDR3: CASSLETVGSDEQYF. The DNA for the CDR3 is TGTGCCAGCAGCTTAGAGACGGTAGGGAGCGACGAGCAGTACTTC.

The genes are TRBV7-9 and TRBJ2-7; 10 positions match TRBD1. From germline, CDR1 is SEHNR and CDR2 FQNEAQ (reference sequence). This CDR3 comprises 17 residues. J gave up 4 bases and V 5 bases, and 14 bases lay outside the gene matches. This CDR3 reads CASSHNRDRGGMYEQYF. CDR3 bases: TGTGCCAGCAGCCACAACCGGGACAGGGGTGGGATGTACGAGCAGTACTTC.

V usage is TRBV27 and J usage is TRBJ2-7; the D is unclear. V was cut by 2 bases and J by 6 bases, with 11 bases left in between. Germline CDR1 reads MNHEY; CDR2 reads SMNVEV (reference sequence). The CDR3 has 13 residues. Here the CDR3 DNA reads TGTGCCAGCAGTTTAATAGTAGGCGGCGAGCAGTACTTC. Encoded protein: CASSLIVGGEQYF.

The gene calls are TRBV5-6 and TRBJ2-4; 14 bases map to TRBD2. Germline V CDR1 and CDR2: SGHDT, YYEEEE. The CDR3 totals 19 residues. Trimming took 0 bases from V and 3 from J; bases not matched to a gene: 8. CDR3 region: CASSLAGLAGGDGKNIQYF. Written as DNA, the CDR3 is TGTGCCAGCAGCTTGGCTGGACTAGCGGGAGGAGACGGCAAAAACATTCAGTACTTC.

The sample holds one count of this clone. The V call is TRBV6-5, the J call TRBJ2-7, with D perhaps matching TRBD1 or TRBD2 (7 bases each). V lost 6 bases, J lost 5 bases, and 20 bases lay in between. Germline CDR1 is MNHEY and CDR2 is SVGAGI. The CDR3 sequence is 15 residues long. The CDR3 nucleotides are TGTGCCAGCAGGAGGGGGGGACAGAAGAGGGACGAGCAGTACTTC. Its translation: CASRRGGQKRDEQYF.

This rearrangement joins TRBV30 to TRBJ1-2; D call uncertain. The CDR3 is made up of 13 amino acids. The V end lost 3 bases, the J end lost 8 bases, and 16 bases lay between the germline ends. Germline V gene data show CDR1 as GTSNPN and CDR2 as SVGIG (reference sequence). Here the CDR3 reads CAWSEDDWLGYTF. CDR3 bases: TGTGCCTGGAGCGAGGATGACTGGTTGGGCTACACCTTC.

Here the CDR3 reads CASSDWTGGELFF. CDR3 in DNA: TGCGCCAGCAGTGACTGGACAGGCGGGGAGCTGTTTTTT. The chain employs TRBV10-1 and TRBJ2-2; 7 nucleotides align to TRBD1. The trim removed 3 bases at V and 7 bases at J, leaving 2 bases unmatched. The CDR3 is 13 amino acids. Germline V gene sequence: CDR1 WNHNN, CDR2 SYGVQD (reference sequence).

The chain is built from TRBV7-6 and TRBJ2-3; no reliable D call. Germline CDR1 SGHVS, CDR2 FNYEAQ. CDR3 size: 12 residues. Between the trimmed V and J ends, which lost 5 bases and 2 bases, there was a span of 5 bases. CDR3 sequence: CASSRSTDTQYF. As DNA, the CDR3 is TGTGCCAGCAGCCGATCCACAGATACGCAGTATTTT.

The V gene is TRBV10-1, the J gene TRBJ2-4; unclear D gene. V gave up 0 bases and J gave up 3 bases, with 12 bases separating them. The CDR3 is made up of 16 amino acids. The V gene's germline CDR1 is WNHNN and CDR2 SYGVQD (reference sequence). In DNA, the CDR3 is TGCGCCAGCAGTGAGTCGAGAGCCGGCCTCAAAAACATTCAGTACTTC. Translation gives CASSESRAGLKNIQYF.

The chain has TRBV7-6 and TRBJ2-7; no definite D call. The CDR3 loop spans 15 amino acids. Germline lookup yields CDR1 SGHVS and CDR2 FNYEAQ. Trimming removed 5 bases from V and 0 bases from J, with 14 bases in between. CDR3 amino acids: CASSLAPLSSYEQYF. The CDR3 DNA is TGTGCCAGCAGCCTTGCCCCGTTGAGCTCCTACGAGCAGTACTTC.

The genes are TRBV2 and TRBJ2-2; possibly TRBD1 for D (6 bases). This CDR3 is built from 14 residues. Between the trimmed V and J ends, which lost 4 bases and 0 bases, there was a span of 6 bases. Germline V gene sequence: CDR1 SNHLY, CDR2 FYNNEI. The CDR3 reads CASSGQANTGELFF. Written as DNA, the CDR3 is TGTGCCAGCAGTGGACAGGCGAACACCGGGGAGCTGTTTTTT.

The chain carries TRBV4-2 and TRBJ2-1; 14 bases fit TRBD2. J lost 15 bases, V lost 3 bases, and 10 bases had no gene match. The CDR3 has 15 residues. The germline gives CDR1 LGHNA, CDR2 YNFKEQ. CDR3 DNA sequence: TGTGCCAGCAGCCAGTCGGGACTAGCGGGAGAGGGGCTGTTCTTC. It specifies CASSQSGLAGEGLFF.

The chain carries TRBV5-4 and TRBJ1-3; no definite D call. The CDR3 loop spans 11 amino acids. Germline CDR1 reads SGHNT; CDR2 reads YYREEE (reference sequence). With 0 bases removed from V and 8 bases from J, the gap between germline ends came to 3 bases. The CDR3, as DNA: TGTGCCAGCAGCTTGGGTGACACCATATATTTT. Its protein product is CASSLGDTIYF.

The DNA for the CDR3 is TGCAGCGTTGAAGTCCTCGGGACTAGCGGGGAGCGTGGGCACTACGAGCAGTACTTC. It codes for CSVEVLGTSGERGHYEQYF. The V gene is TRBV29-1, the J gene TRBJ2-7, with 13 positions matching TRBD2. This CDR3 has 19 residues. The junction had 15 bases not matched to a gene; V was cut back by 1 base and J by 3 bases. Germline CDR1 SQVTM, CDR2 ANQGSEA.

This rearrangement joins TRBV5-1 to TRBJ2-5; D may be TRBD2 (5 bases). Trimming pared 4 bases from V and 5 bases from J, leaving 12 bases between. The CDR3 loop spans 13 amino acids. Germline assignment: CDR1 SGHRS and CDR2 YFSETQ. The CDR3 reads CASSTPGSETQYF. As DNA, the CDR3 is TGCGCCAGCAGCACCCCGGGGTCGGAGACCCAGTACTTC.

The chain links TRBV6-5 to TRBJ2-3, with TRBD2 matching 9 bases. The CDR3 loop spans 15 amino acids. Germline-derived CDR1 and CDR2 are MNHEY and SVGAGI. With 6 bases clipped from V and 2 bases from J, the junction kept 6 bases outside the gene matches. The chain's CDR3 is CASSYSGGHTDTQYF. CDR3 DNA: TGTGCCAGCAGCTATAGCGGGGGCCACACAGATACGCAGTATTTT.

J is TRBJ2-7 and V is TRBV2, with TRBD1 matching over 10 bases. J was trimmed by 7 bases and V by 6 bases; bases with no gene match: 12. Germline V CDR1 and CDR2: SNHLY, FYNNEI. The CDR3 length is 15 residues. The CDR3: CASSSPGTGEREQYF. The DNA of the CDR3 is TGTGCCAGCAGCTCTCCCGGGACAGGGGAAAGAGAGCAGTACTTC.

The V and J genes are TRBV27 and TRBJ1-4, with 8 bases aligning to TRBD1. The ends lost 5 bases at V and 7 bases at J; junction bases unmatched: 9. The CDR3 runs 15 residues. Germline V gene data show CDR1 as MNHEY and CDR2 as SMNVEV (reference sequence). The CDR3 sequence is CASSLIRGQGEKLFF. DNA of the CDR3: TGTGCCAGCAGTCTGATCAGGGGGCAGGGTGAAAAACTGTTTTTT.

The V call is TRBV27, the J call TRBJ2-1; D possibly corresponds to TRBD2 (5 bases). The germline V gene encodes CDR1 MNHEY and CDR2 SMNVEV (reference sequence). CDR3 size: 14 residues. The germline V and J ends were trimmed by 7 bases and 8 bases, with 18 bases remaining between them. The CDR3 DNA follows: TGTGCCAGCACCGTCCGCGTGAGTAGCGATGAGCAGTTCTTC. Translating it yields CASTVRVSSDEQFF.

This chain links TRBV19 with TRBJ2-1; the match to TRBD1 covers 10 bases. The J segment lost 7 bases and the V segment lost 6 bases, leaving 12 bases of the junction unmatched. The V gene's germline CDR1 is LNHDA and CDR2 SQIVND (reference sequence). The CDR3 is 16 amino acids. The CDR3 sequence: CASSPVGDRGPNEQFF. As DNA, the CDR3 is TGTGCCAGTAGCCCAGTGGGGGACAGGGGCCCTAATGAGCAGTTCTTC. The full variable domain, its missing parts supplied by reference TRBV19 and TRBJ2-1, is DGGITQSPKYLFRKEGQNVTLSCEQNLNHDAMYWYRQDPGQGLRLIYYSQIVNDFQKGDIAEGYSVSREKKESFPLTVTSAQKNPTAFYLCASSPVGDRGPNEQFFGPGTRLTVL.

This clone was counted a few times. CDR3 coding DNA: TGTGCCAGCACCCTGCAAGAGACCCAGTACTTC. Translated: CASTLQETQYF. The rearrangement joins TRBV2 to TRBJ2-5; D unclear. From germline, CDR1 is SNHLY and CDR2 FYNNEI. Deletions cut 7 bases from V and 2 bases from J, with 5 bases between. There are 11 residues in the CDR3.

This rearrangement joins TRBV11-2 to TRBJ1-1, with TRBD1 as a possible D gene (6 bases). The CDR3 is 16 amino acids. In germline, CDR1 is SGHAT, CDR2 FQNNGV. The V end was cut by 6 bases, the J end by 2 bases, with 19 bases between. For the CDR3, the DNA is TGTGCCAGCAGTATAGGGTGGGACACTTCTAACACTGAAGCTTTCTTT. Protein product: CASSIGWDTSNTEAFF.

This chain uses TRBV6-5 with TRBJ2-7, with D unclear. V was shortened by 0 bases and J by 3 bases, with 6 bases between the two germline ends. This CDR3 is 13 amino acids long. Germline CDR1 is MNHEY and CDR2 is SVGAGI. Here the CDR3 reads CASSYSQHYEQYF. As DNA, the CDR3 is TGTGCCAGCAGTTACTCACAGCACTACGAGCAGTACTTC.